The 13 T cell receptor beta chains in this list originate from one sample, sequenced in a study of cytomegalovirus exposure and HLA in healthy donors (TCRdb year 2017). The method behind the library was the immunoSEQ multiplex PCR assay. For the multiplex PCR, a mixture combining 60 forward primers for TCR Vbeta segments and 13 reverse primers for TCR Jbeta segments was used. In its TCRdb copy, this immuneACCESS table keeps in-frame sequences only and misses some clones. Where compared with another copy, unresolved V genes explain less than half of these, and the others have no known cause. The sample table shows about 90,000 clones, and less than 65% are seen once. The ten biggest clones cover 5.5% of the sample. Sequencing input: PBMCs. All receptors derive from a woman in her thirties in good health and CMV-seropositive.

The chain couples TRBV7-8 to TRBJ2-7; 9 nucleotides agree with TRBD1. The germline V gene encodes CDR1 SGHVS and CDR2 FQNEAQ. Trimming cost V 4 bases and J 5 bases; bases outside gene matches: 6. This CDR3 has 14 residues. The CDR3 DNA follows: TGTGCCAGCAGCTCGGGACAGGGTTACCACGAGCAGTACTTC. Residues: CASSSGQGYHEQYF.

In its sample, this clone was seen a few times. V is TRBV5-1 and J is TRBJ2-5, with 8 bases matching TRBD2. Germline lookup yields CDR1 SGHRS and CDR2 YFSETQ. The CDR3 runs 15 residues. With 0 bases clipped from V and 6 bases from J, the junction kept 7 bases outside the gene matches. Here the CDR3 reads CASSLELRGVKTQYF. CDR3 bases: TGCGCCAGCAGCTTGGAGTTGCGGGGGGTCAAGACCCAGTACTTC.

The rearrangement uses TRBV6-5 and TRBJ1-1; D gene ambiguous. There are 13 residues in the CDR3. Germline CDR1 and CDR2: MNHEY and SVGAGI. V gave up 0 bases and J gave up 8 bases, with 10 bases separating them. The CDR3 protein is CASSYSNPIEAFF. CDR3 bases: TGTGCCAGCAGTTACTCCAACCCTATCGAAGCTTTCTTT.

V is TRBV6-5 and J is TRBJ1-1, with a tentative D call TRBD1 (6 bases). V gave up 2 bases and J gave up 6 bases, with 13 bases separating them. Germline CDR1 MNHEY, CDR2 SVGAGI. The CDR3 is 14 amino acids. CDR3 region: CASSYDRKFSEAFF. CDR3 in DNA: TGTGCCAGCAGTTACGACAGGAAGTTTTCTGAAGCTTTCTTT.

The chain links TRBV6-4 to TRBJ2-2; no clear D. Germline CDR1 and CDR2: MRHNA and SNTAGT. Trimming took off 6 bases at V and 0 bases at J, with 8 bases between the two ends. This CDR3 region has 14 residues. CDR3 region: CASRSGTNTGELFF. The CDR3 DNA reads as TGTGCCAGCAGATCGGGTACGAACACCGGGGAGCTGTTTTTT.

The genes are TRBV30 and TRBJ1-5; 10 bases line up with TRBD1. Germline V gives CDR1 GTSNPN, CDR2 SVGIG (reference sequence). Trimming took 1 base from V and 11 from J; bases not matched to a gene: 5. The CDR3 spans 13 residues. CDR3 DNA sequence: TGTGCCTGGAGTGGACAGGGGGCGCGGGCCCAGCATTTT. Protein product: CAWSGQGARAQHF.

The rearrangement links TRBV9 to TRBJ1-4; TRBD1 agrees at 9 bases. Germline assignment: CDR1 SGDLS and CDR2 YYNGEE. This CDR3 is 15 amino acids long. Trimming removed 3 bases from V and 3 bases from J; junction bases left unmatched: 3. The CDR3 bases are TGTGCCAGCAGCGACCGGACAGGGGCTAATGAAAAACTGTTTTTT. Translated, it gives CASSDRTGANEKLFF.

This clone was counted only a few times. V usage is TRBV6-6 and J usage is TRBJ1-5, with unresolved D. There are 14 residues in the CDR3. Trimming removed 2 bases at V and 7 bases at J, with 12 bases between. Germline CDR1 and CDR2: MNHNY and SVGAGI (reference sequence). The CDR3 sequence: CASSYAGVSQPQHF. The CDR3 nucleotides are TGTGCCAGCAGTTACGCCGGAGTTAGCCAGCCCCAGCATTTT.

This clone occurred once. The rearrangement uses TRBV5-1 and TRBJ1-2; 7 bases line up with TRBD1. This CDR3 spans 14 amino acids. With V trimmed by 2 bases and J by 8 bases, 9 bases remained unmatched. Germline V gene lookup returns CDR1 SGHRS and CDR2 YFSETQ. CDR3 sequence: CASSFTDRVDGYTF. The CDR3, as DNA: TGCGCCAGCAGCTTCACCGACAGGGTCGACGGCTACACCTTC. Full variable domain (remainder filled in from reference TRBV5-1 and TRBJ1-2): KAGVTQTPRYLIKTRGQQVTLSCSPISGHRSVSWYQQTPGQGLQFLFEYFSETQRNKGNFPGRFSGRQFSNSRSEMNVSTLELGDSALYLCASSFTDRVDGYTFGSGTRLTVV.

The rearrangement links TRBV7-2 to TRBJ2-3; tentatively, D is TRBD1 (5 bases). Germline V gives CDR1 SGHTA, CDR2 FQGNSA. Between the trimmed V and J ends, which lost 4 bases and 1 base, there was a span of 12 bases. The CDR3 spans 15 residues. CDR3 in amino acids: CASSSPLGGTDTQYF. Written as DNA, the CDR3 is TGTGCCAGCAGCTCCCCTTTAGGGGGCACAGATACGCAGTATTTT.

The chain recombines TRBV7-8 with TRBJ2-7, with TRBD2 identical over 7 bases. V gave up 5 bases and J gave up 0 bases; unmatched junction bases: 7. Germline assignment: CDR1 SGHVS and CDR2 FQNEAQ. This CDR3 comprises 15 residues. As DNA, the CDR3 is TGTGCCAGCAGCCCAAGACTAGCACCCTCCTACGAGCAGTACTTC. Translation: CASSPRLAPSYEQYF. The whole variable domain, filled in from reference TRBV7-8 and TRBJ2-7, reads GAGVSQSPRYKVAKRGQDVALRCDPISGHVSLFWYQQALGQGPEFLTYFQNEAQLDKSGLPSDRFFAERPEGSVSTLKIQRTQQEDSAVYLCASSPRLAPSYEQYFGPGTRLTVT.

V gene TRBV7-9 combines with J gene TRBJ1-4; D gene unclear. The germline V gene has CDR1 SEHNR and CDR2 FQNEAQ (reference sequence). CDR3 length: 17 amino acids. The V end was cut by 0 bases, the J end by 5 bases, with 16 bases between. The CDR3 protein is CASSLARGSSRNEKLFF. The CDR3 region has the DNA TGTGCCAGCAGCTTAGCGCGGGGAAGCTCACGCAATGAAAAACTGTTTTTT.

The J gene is TRBJ2-7, the V gene TRBV4-1; 10 nucleotides match TRBD1. Looked up from germline, CDR1 is MGHRA and CDR2 is YSYEKL. This CDR3 comprises 15 residues. V was clipped by 6 bases and J by 3 bases; unmatched bases: 8. The CDR3 is CASRVTGTGVYEQYF. DNA of the CDR3: TGCGCCAGCAGAGTGACCGGGACAGGGGTCTACGAGCAGTACTTC.